Reported below is one T cell receptor (beta chain). CDR1 and CDR2 from the germline V gene are SGHAT and FQNNGV. V trimming: 4 bases; J trimming: 4 bases; junction bases outside the gene matches: 2. The CDR3 covers 13 residues. Allocation to cohorts depended on clinical history reported by the participants. The data were produced by immunoSEQ multiplex PCR, yet TCRdb's version contains in-frame clones alone and is incomplete. This table has over 350,000 clones, 70% to 90% appearing once. This record belongs to a study of blood T cell repertoires in COVID-19. Study at large: T cells, B-cell-depleted T cells, or PBMCs provided the cDNA or gDNA that served as material.

This receptor was identified in a woman aged 18 to 35 with acute COVID-19. This sequence joins TRBV11-2 and TRBJ2-7; TRBD1 agrees at 9 bases. The sample consisted of PBMCs or T cells enriched from blood (not recorded which). The CDR3 DNA reads TGTGCCAGCAGCTGGGACAGGGAATACGAGCAGTACTTC. Amino acid sequence: CASSWDREYEQYF.